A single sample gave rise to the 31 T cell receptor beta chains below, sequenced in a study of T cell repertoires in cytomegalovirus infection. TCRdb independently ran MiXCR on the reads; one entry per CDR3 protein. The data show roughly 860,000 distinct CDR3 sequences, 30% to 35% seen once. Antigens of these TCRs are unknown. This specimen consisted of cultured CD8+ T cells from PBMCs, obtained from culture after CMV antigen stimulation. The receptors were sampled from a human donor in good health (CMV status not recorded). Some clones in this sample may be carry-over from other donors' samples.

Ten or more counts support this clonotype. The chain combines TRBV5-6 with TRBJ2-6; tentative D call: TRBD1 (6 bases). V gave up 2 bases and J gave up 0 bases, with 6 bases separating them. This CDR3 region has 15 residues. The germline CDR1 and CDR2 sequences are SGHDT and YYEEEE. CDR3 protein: CASSLGGSGANVLTF. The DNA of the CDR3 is TGTGCCAGCAGCTTAGGGGGCTCTGGGGCCAACGTCCTGACTTTC.

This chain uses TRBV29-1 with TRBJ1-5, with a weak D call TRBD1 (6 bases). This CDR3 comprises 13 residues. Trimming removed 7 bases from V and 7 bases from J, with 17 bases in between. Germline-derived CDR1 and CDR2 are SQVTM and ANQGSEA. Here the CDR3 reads CSAGDNPTQPQHF. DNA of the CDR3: TGCAGCGCTGGGGACAATCCTACCCAGCCCCAGCATTTT.

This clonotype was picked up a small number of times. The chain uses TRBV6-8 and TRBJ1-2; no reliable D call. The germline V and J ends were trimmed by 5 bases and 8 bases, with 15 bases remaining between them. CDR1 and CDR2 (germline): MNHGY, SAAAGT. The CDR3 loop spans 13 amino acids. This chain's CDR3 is CASSPGPPRGYTF. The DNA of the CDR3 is TGTGCCAGCAGTCCCGGGCCGCCGAGGGGCTACACCTTC.

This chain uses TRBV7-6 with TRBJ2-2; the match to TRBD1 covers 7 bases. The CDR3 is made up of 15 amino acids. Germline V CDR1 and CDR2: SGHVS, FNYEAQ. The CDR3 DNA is TGTGCAAAAGGTTGGGACAGCAGAAACACCGGGGAGCTGTTTTTT. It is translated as CAKGWDSRNTGELFF. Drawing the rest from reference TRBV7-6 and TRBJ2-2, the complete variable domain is GAGVSQSPRYKVTKRGQDVALRCDPISGHVSLYWYRQALGQGPEFLTYFNYEAQQDKSGLPNDRFSAERPEGSISTLTIQRTEQRDSAMYRCAKGWDSRNTGELFFGEGSRLTVL.

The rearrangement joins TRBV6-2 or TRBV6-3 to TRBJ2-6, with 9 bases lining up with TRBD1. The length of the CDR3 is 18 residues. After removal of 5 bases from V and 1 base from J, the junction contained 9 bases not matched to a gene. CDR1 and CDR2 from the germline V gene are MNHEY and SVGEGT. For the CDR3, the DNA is TGTGCCAGCAGTCGAGCCGGGACAGGGAATTCTGGGGCCAACGTCCTGACTTTC. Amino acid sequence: CASSRAGTGNSGANVLTF.

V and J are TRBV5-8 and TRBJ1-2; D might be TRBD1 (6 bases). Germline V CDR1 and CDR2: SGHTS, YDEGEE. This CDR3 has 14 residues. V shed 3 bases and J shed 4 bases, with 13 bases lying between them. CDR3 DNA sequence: TGTGCCAGCAGCTACGGGGGACACCTCTATGGCTACACCTTC. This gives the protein CASSYGGHLYGYTF.

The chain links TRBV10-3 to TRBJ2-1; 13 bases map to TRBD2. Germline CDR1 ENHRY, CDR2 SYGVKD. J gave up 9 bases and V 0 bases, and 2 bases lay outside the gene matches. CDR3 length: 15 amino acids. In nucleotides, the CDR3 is TGTGCCATCAGTGAGTCGACTAGCGGGGGGACTGAGCAGTTCTTC. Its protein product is CAISESTSGGTEQFF.

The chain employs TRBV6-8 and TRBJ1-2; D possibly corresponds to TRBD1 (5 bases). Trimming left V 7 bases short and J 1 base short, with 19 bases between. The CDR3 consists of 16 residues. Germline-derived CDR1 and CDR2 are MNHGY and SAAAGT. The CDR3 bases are TGTGCCAGCACCACCCGGGGCCTACAGAGTAACTATGGCTACACCTTC. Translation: CASTTRGLQSNYGYTF.

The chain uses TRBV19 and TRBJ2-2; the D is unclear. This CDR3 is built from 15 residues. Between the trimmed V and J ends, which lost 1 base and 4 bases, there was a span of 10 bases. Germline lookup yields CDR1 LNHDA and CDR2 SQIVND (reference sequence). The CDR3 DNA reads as TGTGCCAGTAGTATAGGATTTATGGGCACCGGGGAGCTGTTTTTT. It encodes CASSIGFMGTGELFF.

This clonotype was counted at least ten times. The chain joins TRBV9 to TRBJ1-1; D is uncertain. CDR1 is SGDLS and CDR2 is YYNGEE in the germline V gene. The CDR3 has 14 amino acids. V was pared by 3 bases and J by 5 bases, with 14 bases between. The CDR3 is CASSEYGVGTEAFF. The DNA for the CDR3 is TGTGCCAGCAGCGAATACGGGGTAGGGACTGAAGCTTTCTTT.

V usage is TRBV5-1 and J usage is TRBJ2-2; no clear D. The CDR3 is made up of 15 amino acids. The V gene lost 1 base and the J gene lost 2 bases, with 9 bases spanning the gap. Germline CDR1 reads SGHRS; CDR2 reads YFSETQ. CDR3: CASSLPKGNTGELFF. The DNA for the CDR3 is TGCGCCAGCAGCTTGCCGAAGGGTAACACCGGGGAGCTGTTTTTT.

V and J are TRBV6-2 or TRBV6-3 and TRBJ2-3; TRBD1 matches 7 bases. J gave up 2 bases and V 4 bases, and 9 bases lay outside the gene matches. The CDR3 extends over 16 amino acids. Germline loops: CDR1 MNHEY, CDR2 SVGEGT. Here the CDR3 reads CASSWAGTEDTDTQYF. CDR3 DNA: TGTGCCAGCAGTTGGGCCGGGACAGAGGACACAGATACGCAGTATTTT.

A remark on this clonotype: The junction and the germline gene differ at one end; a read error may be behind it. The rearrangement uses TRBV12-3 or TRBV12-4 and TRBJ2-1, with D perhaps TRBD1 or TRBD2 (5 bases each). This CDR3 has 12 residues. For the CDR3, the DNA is TGTGCCAACAGTCAGGGACGGCATGAGCAGTTCTTC. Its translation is CANSQGRHEQFF.

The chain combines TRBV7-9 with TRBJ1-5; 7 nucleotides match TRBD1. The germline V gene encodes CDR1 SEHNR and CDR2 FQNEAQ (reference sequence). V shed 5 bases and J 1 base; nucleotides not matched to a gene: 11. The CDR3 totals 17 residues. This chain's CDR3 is CASSPDRVGASNQPQHF. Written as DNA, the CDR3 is TGTGCCAGCAGCCCCGACAGGGTTGGGGCGAGCAATCAGCCCCAGCATTTT. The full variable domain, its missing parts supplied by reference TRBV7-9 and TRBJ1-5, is DTGVSQNPRHKITKRGQNVTFRCDPISEHNRLYWYRQTLGQGPEFLTYFQNEAQLEKSRLLSDRFSAERPKGSFSTLEIQRTEQGDSAMYLCASSPDRVGASNQPQHFGDGTRLSIL.

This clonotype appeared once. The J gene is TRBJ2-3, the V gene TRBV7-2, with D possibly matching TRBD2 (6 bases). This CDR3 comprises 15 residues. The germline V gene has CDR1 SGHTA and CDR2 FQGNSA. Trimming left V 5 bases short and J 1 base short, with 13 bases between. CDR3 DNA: TGTGCCAGCAGCGGAGGGGTCATCGGCACAGATACGCAGTATTTT. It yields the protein CASSGGVIGTDTQYF.

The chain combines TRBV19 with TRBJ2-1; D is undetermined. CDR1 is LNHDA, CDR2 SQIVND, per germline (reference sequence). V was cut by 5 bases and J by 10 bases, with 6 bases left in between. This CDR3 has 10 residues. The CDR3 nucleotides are TGTGCCAGTAGTGGCCCGGAGCAGTTCTTC. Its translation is CASSGPEQFF.

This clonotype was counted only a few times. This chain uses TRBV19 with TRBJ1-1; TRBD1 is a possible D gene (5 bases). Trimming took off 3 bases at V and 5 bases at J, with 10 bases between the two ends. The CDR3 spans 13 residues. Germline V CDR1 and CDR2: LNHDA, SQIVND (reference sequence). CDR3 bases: TGTGCCAGTAGTATCGGGACTATGACTGAAGCTTTCTTT. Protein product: CASSIGTMTEAFF.

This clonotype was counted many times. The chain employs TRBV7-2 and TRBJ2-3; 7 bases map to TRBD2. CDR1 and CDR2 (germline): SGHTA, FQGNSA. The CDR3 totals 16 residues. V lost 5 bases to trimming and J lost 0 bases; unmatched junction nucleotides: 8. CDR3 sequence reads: CASSVRDYFSTDTQYF. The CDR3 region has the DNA TGTGCCAGCAGCGTCCGGGACTACTTTAGCACAGATACGCAGTATTTT.

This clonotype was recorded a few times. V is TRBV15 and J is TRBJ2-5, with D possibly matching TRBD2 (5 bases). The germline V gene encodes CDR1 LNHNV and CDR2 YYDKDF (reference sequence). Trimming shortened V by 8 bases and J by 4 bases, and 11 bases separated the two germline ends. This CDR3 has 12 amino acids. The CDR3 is CATGRAGETQYF. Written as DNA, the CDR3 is TGTGCCACCGGAAGGGCGGGAGAGACCCAGTACTTC.

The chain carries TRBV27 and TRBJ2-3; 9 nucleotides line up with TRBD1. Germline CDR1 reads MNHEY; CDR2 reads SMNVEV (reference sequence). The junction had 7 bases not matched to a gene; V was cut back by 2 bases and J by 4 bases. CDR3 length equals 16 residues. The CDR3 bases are TGTGCCAGCAGTTTAGACACAGGGGGCGCCTCAGATACGCAGTATTTT. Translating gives CASSLDTGGASDTQYF.

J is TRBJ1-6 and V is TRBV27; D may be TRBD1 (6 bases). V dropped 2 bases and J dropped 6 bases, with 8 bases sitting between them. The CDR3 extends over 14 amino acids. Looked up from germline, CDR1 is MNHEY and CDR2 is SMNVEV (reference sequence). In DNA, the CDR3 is TGTGCCAGCAGTTTAAACAGGGCTAATTCACCCCTCCACTTT. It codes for CASSLNRANSPLHF.

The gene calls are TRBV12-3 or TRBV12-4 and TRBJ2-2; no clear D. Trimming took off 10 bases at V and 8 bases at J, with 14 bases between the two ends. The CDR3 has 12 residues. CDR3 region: CAIPSVPGELFF. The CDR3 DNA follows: TGTGCCATACCTTCGGTTCCTGGGGAGCTGTTTTTT.

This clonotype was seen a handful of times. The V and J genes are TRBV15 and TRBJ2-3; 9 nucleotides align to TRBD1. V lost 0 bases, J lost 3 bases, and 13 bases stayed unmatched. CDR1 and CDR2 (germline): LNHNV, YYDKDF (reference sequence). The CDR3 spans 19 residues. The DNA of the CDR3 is TGTGCCACCAGCAGAGAAGAAGCTCCGGGACAGGGAGGGACAGATACGCAGTATTTT. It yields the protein CATSREEAPGQGGTDTQYF.

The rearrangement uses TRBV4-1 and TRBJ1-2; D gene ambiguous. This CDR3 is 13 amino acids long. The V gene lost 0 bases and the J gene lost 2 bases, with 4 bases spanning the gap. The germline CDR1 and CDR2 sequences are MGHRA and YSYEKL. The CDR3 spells CASSQERNYGYTF. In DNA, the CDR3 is TGCGCCAGCAGCCAAGAGCGGAACTATGGCTACACCTTC.

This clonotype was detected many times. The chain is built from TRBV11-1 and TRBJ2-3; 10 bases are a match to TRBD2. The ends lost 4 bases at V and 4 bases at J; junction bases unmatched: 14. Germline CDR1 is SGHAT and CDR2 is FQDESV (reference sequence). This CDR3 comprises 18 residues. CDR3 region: CASSSSYASGGDSDTQYF. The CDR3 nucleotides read TGTGCCAGCAGCTCCTCCTATGCTAGCGGGGGAGATTCAGATACGCAGTATTTT.

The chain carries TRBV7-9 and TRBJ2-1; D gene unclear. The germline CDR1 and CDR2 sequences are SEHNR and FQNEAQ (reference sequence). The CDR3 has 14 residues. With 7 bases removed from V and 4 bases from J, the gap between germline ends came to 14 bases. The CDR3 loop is CASTRVGQYNEQFF. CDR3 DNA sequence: TGTGCCAGCACCCGCGTTGGGCAGTACAATGAGCAGTTCTTC.

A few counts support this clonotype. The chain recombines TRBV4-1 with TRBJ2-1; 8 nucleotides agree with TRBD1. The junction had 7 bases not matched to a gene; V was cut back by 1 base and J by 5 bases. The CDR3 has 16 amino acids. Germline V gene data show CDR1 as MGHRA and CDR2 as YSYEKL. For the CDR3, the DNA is TGCGCCAGCAGCCAAGTTGGACAGGGCTTGAACAATGAGCAGTTCTTC. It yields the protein CASSQVGQGLNNEQFF.

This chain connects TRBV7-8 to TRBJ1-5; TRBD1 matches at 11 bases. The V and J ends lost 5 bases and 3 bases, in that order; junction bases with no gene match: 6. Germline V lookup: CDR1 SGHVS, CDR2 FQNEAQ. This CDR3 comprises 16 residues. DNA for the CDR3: TGTGCCAGCAGCCCCGGGACAGGGGGTGACAATCAGCCCCAGCATTTT. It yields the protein CASSPGTGGDNQPQHF.

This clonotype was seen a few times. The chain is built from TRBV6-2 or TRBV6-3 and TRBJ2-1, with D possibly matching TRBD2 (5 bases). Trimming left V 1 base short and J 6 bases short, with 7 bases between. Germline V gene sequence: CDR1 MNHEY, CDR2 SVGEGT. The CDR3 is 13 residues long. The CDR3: CASSYFAGNEQFF. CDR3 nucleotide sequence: TGTGCCAGCAGTTACTTTGCGGGCAATGAGCAGTTCTTC.

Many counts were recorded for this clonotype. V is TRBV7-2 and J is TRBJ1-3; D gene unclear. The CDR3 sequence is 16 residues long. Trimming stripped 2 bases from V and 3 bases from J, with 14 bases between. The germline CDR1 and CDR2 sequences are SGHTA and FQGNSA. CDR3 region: CASSLSPLSIGNTIYF. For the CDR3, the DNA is TGTGCCAGCAGCTTATCCCCTCTTAGTATTGGAAACACCATATATTTT.

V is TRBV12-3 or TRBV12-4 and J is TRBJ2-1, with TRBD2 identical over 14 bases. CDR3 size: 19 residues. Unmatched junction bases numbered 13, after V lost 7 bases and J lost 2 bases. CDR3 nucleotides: TGTGCCAGCATGGACAGGGGGACTAGCGGGGGCCCGACCTACAATGAGCAGTTCTTC. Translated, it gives CASMDRGTSGGPTYNEQFF.